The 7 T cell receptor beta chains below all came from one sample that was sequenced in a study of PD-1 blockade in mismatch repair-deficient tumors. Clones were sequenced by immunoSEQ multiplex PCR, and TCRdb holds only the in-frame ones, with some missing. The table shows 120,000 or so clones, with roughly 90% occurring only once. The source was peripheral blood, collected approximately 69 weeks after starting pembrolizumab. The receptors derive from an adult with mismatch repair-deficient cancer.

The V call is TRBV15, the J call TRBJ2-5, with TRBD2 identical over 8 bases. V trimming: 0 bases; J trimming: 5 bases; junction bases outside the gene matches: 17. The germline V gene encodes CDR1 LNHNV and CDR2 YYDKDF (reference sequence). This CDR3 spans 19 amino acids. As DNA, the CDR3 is TGTGCCACCAGCAGAGATCAGGAGTCTTCGGGGGGGAGTCGGGAGACCCAGTACTTC. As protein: CATSRDQESSGGSRETQYF.

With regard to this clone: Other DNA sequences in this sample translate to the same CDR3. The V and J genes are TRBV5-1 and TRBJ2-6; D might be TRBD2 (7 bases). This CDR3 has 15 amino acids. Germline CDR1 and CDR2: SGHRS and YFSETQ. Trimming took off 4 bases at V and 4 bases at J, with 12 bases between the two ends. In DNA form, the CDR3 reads TGCGCCAGCAGCCCTCGGGGGGCCGGGGCCAACGTCCTGACTTTC. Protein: CASSPRGAGANVLTF.

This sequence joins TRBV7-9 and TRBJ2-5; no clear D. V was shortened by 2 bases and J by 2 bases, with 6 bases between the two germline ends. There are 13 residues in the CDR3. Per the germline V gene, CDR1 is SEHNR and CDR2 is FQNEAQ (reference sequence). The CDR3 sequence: CASSLIQQETQYF. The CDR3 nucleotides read TGTGCCAGCAGCTTAATACAGCAAGAGACCCAGTACTTC.

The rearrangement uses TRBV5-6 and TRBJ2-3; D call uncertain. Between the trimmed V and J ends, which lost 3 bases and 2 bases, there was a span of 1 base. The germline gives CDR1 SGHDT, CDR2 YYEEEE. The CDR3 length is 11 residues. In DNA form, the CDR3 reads TGTGCCAGCAGCTCCACAGATACGCAGTATTTT. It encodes CASSSTDTQYF.

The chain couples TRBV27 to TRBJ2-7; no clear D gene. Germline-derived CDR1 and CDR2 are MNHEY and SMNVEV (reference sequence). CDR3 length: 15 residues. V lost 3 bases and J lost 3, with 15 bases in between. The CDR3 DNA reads TGTGCCAGCAGTTTTAATAGCCTAAGAAACTACGAGCAGTACTTC. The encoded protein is CASSFNSLRNYEQYF.

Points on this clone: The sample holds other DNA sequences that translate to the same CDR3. CDR3 loop: CAWSVRGAYEQYF. The CDR3 DNA is TGTGCCTGGAGTGTACGGGGGGCCTACGAGCAGTACTTC. This chain connects TRBV30 to TRBJ2-7, with 7 bases matching TRBD2. CDR1 and CDR2 (germline): GTSNPN, SVGIG (reference sequence). Trimming cost V 0 bases and J 2 bases; bases outside gene matches: 1. The CDR3 is 13 residues long.

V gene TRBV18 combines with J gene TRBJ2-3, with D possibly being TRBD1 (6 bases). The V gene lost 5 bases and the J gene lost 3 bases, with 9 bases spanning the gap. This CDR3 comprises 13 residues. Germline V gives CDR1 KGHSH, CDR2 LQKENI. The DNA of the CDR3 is TGTGCCAGCTCATTCGACAGGACAGATACGCAGTATTTT. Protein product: CASSFDRTDTQYF.